The clone carrying this TCR beta chain was counted a few times. Its antigen is still unknown. The sorted Tregs were CD4+CD25+CD127-/low cells. V lost 3 bases and J 5 bases, leaving 13 bases between the germline ends. Per germline, CDR1 DFQATT and CDR2 SNEGSKA (reference sequence). The CDR3 is 13 amino acids. Study conclusions and caveats: Tumor-infiltrating Treg TCR alpha and beta sequences overlapped most with tumor naive CD4+ T cells, then blood naive. Tumor memory CD4+ T cell TCR gene usage clustered with blood and lymph node memory CD4+ cells and lymph node naive CD4+ cells.

Semi-nested PCR with Nested Universal Primer A followed constant-region reverse priming of full-length variable regions. TCRdb redid the calling of the 5' RACE reads with MiXCR, one entry per CDR3 protein. The sample consists of about 8,900 distinct CDR3 sequences, just under 55% of them appearing once. The sample consisted of Tregs sorted from a lymph node. This receptor was taken from a female donor with breast cancer. The J gene is TRBJ2-5, the V gene TRBV20-1; D not resolved. The CDR3 DNA reads as TGCAGTGCTAGTGGGCTTGCCTTTGAGACCCAGTACTTC. It yields the protein CSASGLAFETQYF.